This T cell receptor beta chain was sequenced for a study of breast tumors, draining lymph nodes, adjacent tissues. Ten or more counts support this clonotype. No antigen is known for it. Findings of the study overall: Compared with basal-like, luminal-like tumors shared significantly more repertoire with nontumor tissue. Tumor T cell lymph node origin was a supported hypothesis, not proven.

In TCRdb, the multiplex PCR reads were re-called with MiXCR into one record per CDR3 protein. The profile covers approximately 170,000 distinct CDR3 sequences, with approximately 33% appearing a single time and roughly 4.3% taken by the ten largest. Breast cancer patients provided tissue from their axillary draining lymph nodes. This TCR came from a female donor with breast cancer. Some clones in this sample may be carry-over from other donors' samples. The sequenced material came from axillary lymph node tissue.

The CDR3 sequence is CASSQDLRGSSYEQYF. The CDR3 nucleotides are TGTGCCAGCAGCCAAGATCTTCGGGGGAGCTCCTACGAGCAGTACTTC. The chain uses TRBV4-2 and TRBJ2-7; D possibly corresponds to TRBD2 (6 bases). This CDR3 spans 16 amino acids. Trimming shortened V by 0 bases and J by 0 bases, and 12 bases separated the two germline ends. Germline CDR1 is LGHNA and CDR2 is YNFKEQ.